The clone carrying this T cell receptor (beta chain) was recorded once. Its antigen is unidentified. The data derive from a study of cytomegalovirus exposure and HLA in healthy donors. Study background: Early on, a data release was issued that held 85 million to 95 million unique TCRs from HLA-typed donors. Study-wide results and limits: Some V segments, including TRBV6-2 and TRBV6-3, were excluded as indistinguishable. Researchers had no immune exposure information except CMV serostatus available.

PCR used 60 Vbeta primers and 13 Jbeta primers. The method was immunoSEQ multiplex PCR; TCRdb's version includes in-frame clones alone and lacks a portion of them. The sample includes about 160,000 clones, approximately 85% of them seen just once. The germline V and J ends were trimmed by 5 bases and 5 bases, with 15 bases remaining between them. This CDR3 spans 14 amino acids. Germline CDR1 and CDR2: SGHTA and FQGNSA. Sequences were obtained from PBMCs. The V gene is TRBV7-2, the J gene TRBJ2-5; TRBD2 is a possible D gene (6 bases). The receptor was isolated from a man aged 45 to 65 in good health and CMV-seropositive. The CDR3 loop is CASSTYGGRETQYF. As DNA, the CDR3 is TGTGCCAGCAGCACCTACGGGGGAAGGGAGACCCAGTACTTC.